The 5 T cell receptor beta chains listed next were all sequenced from one sample in a study of OX40 agonist ivuxolimab in advanced cancers. TCRdb keeps only in-frame clones here, not all; method: immunoSEQ multiplex PCR. The data hold fewer than 90,000 clones, with about 82% observed a single time. The sample consisted of CD4+ or CD8+ T cells sorted from blood, taken in a trial of the OX40 agonist ivuxolimab. These receptors all come from an adult with an advanced solid tumor such as melanoma, head and neck, liver or kidney cancer.

The CDR3 bases are TGTGCCAGCAGTGGTGGGGCTCACTACGAGCAGTACTTC. Protein sequence: CASSGGAHYEQYF. The V and J genes are TRBV6-1 and TRBJ2-7; maybe TRBD1 (5 bases). Trimming took 4 bases from V and 3 from J, leaving 10 bases between them. This CDR3 spans 13 amino acids. Germline V gives CDR1 MNHNS, CDR2 SASEGT.

This clone showed up just a few times. The chain uses TRBV5-4 and TRBJ1-6; D is ambiguous. The V gene lost 3 bases and the J gene lost 13 bases, with 11 bases spanning the gap. Looked up from germline, CDR1 is SGHNT and CDR2 is YYREEE (reference sequence). There are 12 residues in the CDR3. In DNA form, the CDR3 reads TGTGCCAGCAGCTCTACAGAGATGCCCCTCCACTTT. It codes for CASSSTEMPLHF.

The rearrangement joins TRBV19 to TRBJ2-3, with TRBD2 matching over 11 bases. The CDR3 sequence is 17 residues long. Looked up from germline, CDR1 is LNHDA and CDR2 is SQIVND (reference sequence). The junction had 4 bases not matched to a gene; V was cut back by 2 bases and J by 0 bases. CDR3 coding DNA: TGTGCCAGTAGTATACTAGCGGGGGGAACTAGCACAGATACGCAGTATTTT. This gives the protein CASSILAGGTSTDTQYF.

This clone was detected once. At one boundary the junction diverges from the germline segment, which might be a read error. The rearrangement joins TRBV6-8 to TRBJ1-3, with D uncertain. CDR3 size: 11 residues. The V gene's germline CDR1 is MNHGY and CDR2 SAAAGT. CDR3 protein: CVSSRGNTIYF. The CDR3 DNA reads TGTGTCAGCAGTCGTGGAAACACCATATATTTT.

The rearrangement uses TRBV5-6 and TRBJ1-4; TRBD1 might be the D (5 bases). Germline values: CDR1 SGHDT, CDR2 YYEEEE. The germline V and J ends were trimmed by 1 base and 8 bases, with 12 bases remaining between them. The CDR3 loop spans 14 amino acids. The CDR3 protein is CASSLWGTTEKLFF. The CDR3 coding sequence is TGTGCCAGCAGCTTGTGGGGGACGACGGAAAAACTGTTTTTT.